What follows are 11 T cell receptor beta chains derived from one specimen sequenced in a study of blood T cell repertoires in COVID-19. Only in-frame clones appear in the TCRdb table, and some are missing; sequencing was by immunoSEQ multiplex PCR. There are under 400,000 clones in the sample; around 91% occur only once, and around 7% lies in the top ten. Sequencing input: peripheral blood. These receptors originate from a man between 18 and 29 years old with active or convalescent COVID-19.

The chain uses TRBV7-2 and TRBJ2-5, with D uncertain. CDR1 is SGHTA, CDR2 FQGNSA, per germline. The CDR3 runs to 13 residues. V shed 5 bases and J shed 5 bases, with 12 bases lying between them. The CDR3 here is CASSVAPPETQYF. The CDR3, as DNA: TGTGCCAGCAGCGTGGCCCCCCCCGAGACCCAGTACTTC.

The chain recombines TRBV7-9 with TRBJ2-5; perhaps TRBD2 as D (5 bases). V lost 3 bases and J 2 bases, leaving 16 bases between the germline ends. The CDR3 sequence is 16 residues long. Germline lookup yields CDR1 SEHNR and CDR2 FQNEAQ (reference sequence). Here the CDR3 reads CASSFLGVSPQETQYF. CDR3 DNA sequence: TGTGCCAGCAGCTTCCTCGGGGTCAGTCCTCAAGAGACCCAGTACTTC.

The chain is built from TRBV7-3 and TRBJ2-3; D might be TRBD1 (6 bases). The CDR3 runs to 14 residues. Per germline, CDR1 SGHTA and CDR2 FQGTGA. V lost 5 bases and J 8 bases, leaving 17 bases between the germline ends. The CDR3 DNA is TGTGCCAGCAGCCCATTCAGGGAAGGGGGTACGCAGTATTTT. It encodes CASSPFREGGTQYF.

This chain uses TRBV7-8 with TRBJ1-1; D not certain. The CDR3 length is 14 residues. Germline values: CDR1 SGHVS, CDR2 FQNEAQ. Trimming removed 5 bases from V and 1 base from J, with 11 bases in between. The CDR3 reads CASSLTVPNTEAFF. The CDR3 DNA reads as TGTGCCAGCAGCCTTACAGTGCCGAACACTGAAGCTTTCTTT.

The gene calls are TRBV23-1 and TRBJ2-5, with 12 bases lining up with TRBD2. TRBV23-1 is an open reading frame whose function is uncertain. This CDR3 contains 17 residues. The V segment lost 0 bases and the J segment 4 bases; nucleotides outside the gene matches: 6. Here the CDR3 reads CASSQSFASGRAETQYF. The CDR3 DNA is TGCGCCAGCAGTCAATCGTTCGCTAGCGGGAGGGCAGAGACCCAGTACTTC.

This chain connects TRBV7-9 to TRBJ2-5, with D possibly matching TRBD2 (5 bases). The ends were cut back, 8 bases at V and 1 base at J, with 14 bases in the middle. There are 14 residues in the CDR3. Germline V gene sequence: CDR1 SEHNR, CDR2 FQNEAQ (reference sequence). CDR3 loop: CASCPSSAQETQYF. The CDR3, as DNA: TGTGCCAGCTGCCCCAGTAGCGCCCAAGAGACCCAGTACTTC. The full variable domain, rest sourced from reference TRBV7-9 and TRBJ2-5, is DTGVSQNPRHKITKRGQNVTFRCDPISEHNRLYWYRQTLGQGPEFLTYFQNEAQLEKSRLLSDRFSAERPKGSFSTLEIQRTEQGDSAMYLCASCPSSAQETQYFGPGTRLLVL.

The chain combines TRBV28 with TRBJ2-1; TRBD2 aligns across 16 bases. V gave up 6 bases and J gave up 7 bases; unmatched junction bases: 12. The CDR3 is 18 residues long. The germline V gene encodes CDR1 MDHEN and CDR2 SYDVKM. The CDR3 region is CASSRAGTSGRASNEQFF. CDR3 coding DNA: TGTGCCAGCAGCCGAGCCGGGACTAGCGGGAGGGCCAGTAATGAGCAGTTCTTC.

A word on this clone: The same CDR3 also results from other DNA sequences found in this sample. V is TRBV18 and J is TRBJ1-2; 10 bases match TRBD1. Germline CDR1 reads KGHSH; CDR2 reads LQKENI. Losses at the gene ends were 3 bases for V and 3 bases for J; bases not matched to a gene: 4. The CDR3 extends over 15 amino acids. CDR3 amino acids: CASSPGTGADYGYTF. The CDR3, as DNA: TGTGCCAGCTCACCGGGGACAGGGGCGGACTATGGCTACACCTTC.

The chain employs TRBV6-5 and TRBJ2-6, with D possibly TRBD2 on 5 matching bases. The ends were cut back, 5 bases at V and 4 bases at J, with 9 bases in the middle. Per the germline V gene, CDR1 is MNHEY and CDR2 is SVGAGI. The CDR3 spans 14 residues. CDR3 bases: TGTGCCAGCAGTCGGGAAGCCGGGGCCAACGTCCTGACTTTC. This sequence encodes CASSREAGANVLTF.

V is TRBV19 and J is TRBJ2-1; 9 bases are shared with TRBD2. Germline V gives CDR1 LNHDA, CDR2 SQIVND (reference sequence). There are 15 residues in the CDR3. V shed 4 bases, J shed 13 bases, and the junction held 14 bases outside the gene matches. This chain's CDR3 is CASSKEVLGRGGQFF. The CDR3 DNA follows: TGTGCCAGTAGTAAAGAGGTGTTGGGGCGGGGGGGCCAGTTCTTC.

The rearrangement joins TRBV5-8 to TRBJ2-7, with TRBD1 identical over 8 bases. Germline-derived CDR1 and CDR2 are SGHTS and YDEGEE. Germline trimming cut 4 bases from V and 2 bases from J; bases unmatched to any gene: 5. The CDR3 is 14 amino acids. The CDR3 here is CASSRTGSPYEQYF. The CDR3, as DNA: TGTGCCAGCAGCCGGACAGGGTCCCCCTACGAGCAGTACTTC.